The entry that follows covers one TCR beta chain sequence. Antigen: not known. From germline, CDR1 is SEHNR and CDR2 FQNEAQ (reference sequence). There are 12 residues in the CDR3. V lost 1 base to trimming and J lost 5 bases, with 5 bases between them. Then a second PCR, running roughly 7 to 11 cycles, was carried out with a sample-barcoded 5' primer and a J-beta primer mix. From the 5' RACE reads, TCRdb called clonotypes with MiXCR, one entry per CDR3 protein. This sample has 980,000 or so distinct CDR3 sequences; about 48% occur once, and the top ten carry 13%. This record belongs to a study of blood T cells in healthy people across ages. Overall study results and limits: Unknown donor CMV status possibly confounded expanded clonotype changes.

Per individual sample, total RNA of at least 5.5 micrograms was extracted. The chain is built from TRBV7-9 and TRBJ1-1; no firm D call. The material sequenced was blood. The clonotype comes from a man in his thirties or forties in good health. The CDR3: CASSLVVTEAFF. The CDR3 region has the DNA TGTGCCAGCAGCTTAGTCGTGACTGAAGCTTTCTTT.